The rows below give T cell receptor beta chains drawn from one sample of a study of T cells after yellow fever vaccination. TCRdb independently ran MiXCR on the 5' RACE reads; one entry per CDR3 protein. The sample consists of 75,000 to 100,000 distinct CDR3 sequences, approximately 9% of them appearing once. Sequencing was performed on CD8+ T cells not binding an NS4B(214-222) dextramer, sorted from PBMCs, taken approximately 15 days after the first yellow fever vaccination. The source is a man in his late teens or twenties who received the YFV17D yellow fever vaccine. Both conserved end residues are part of each CDR3. The order of the fields is V gene, J gene, CDR3 protein.

V: TRBV4-1
J: TRBJ2-2
CDR3: CASSQGGGPVVGELFF

V: TRBV12-3/TRBV12-4
J: TRBJ2-1
CDR3: CASSLVQFGEQFF

V: TRBV7-8
J: TRBJ2-5
CDR3: CASTGGGETQYF

V: TRBV12-3/TRBV12-4
J: TRBJ1-5
CDR3: CASSNGQGDQPQHF

V: TRBV7-9
J: TRBJ1-1
CDR3: CASIPGQGFTEAFF

V: TRBV6-1
J: TRBJ2-1
CDR3: CASSEGVGPNEQFF

V: TRBV27
J: TRBJ1-1
CDR3: CASNPGAGGTEAFF

V: TRBV12-3/TRBV12-4
J: TRBJ2-3
CDR3: CASSSRGTGFRNTQYF

V: TRBV4-1
J: TRBJ2-1
CDR3: CASSQMEGDEQFF

V: TRBV7-9
J: TRBJ2-1
CDR3: CASSLAGSGVRDEQFF

V: TRBV5-6
J: TRBJ1-4
CDR3: CASSSMTESNEKLFF

V: TRBV7-9
J: TRBJ1-5
CDR3: CASSPGTGNSNQPQHF

V: TRBV28
J: TRBJ1-1
CDR3: CASRGGQGAFGTEAFF

V: TRBV29-1
J: TRBJ1-1
CDR3: CSVEVQGPNTEAFF

V: TRBV6-5
J: TRBJ2-3
CDR3: CASSYEAGGFTDTQYF

V: TRBV12-3/TRBV12-4
J: TRBJ1-2
CDR3: CASLRVSVIYGYTF

V: TRBV19
J: TRBJ2-2
CDR3: CASSPIRGNTGELFF

V: TRBV11-1
J: TRBJ1-2
CDR3: CASSISGVDRGSNYGYTF

V: TRBV12-3/TRBV12-4
J: TRBJ2-7
CDR3: CASSLRGALSYEQYF

V: TRBV4-1
J: TRBJ1-5
CDR3: CASSQEGGWGTNEPQHF

V: TRBV7-8
J: TRBJ2-5
CDR3: CASSHRGGETQYF

V: TRBV5-4
J: TRBJ1-4
CDR3: CASSLDGRNEKLFF

V: TRBV20-1
J: TRBJ1-6
CDR3: CSARGEQGLAPLHF

V: TRBV29-1
J: TRBJ1-2
CDR3: CSGVEVEGYTF

V: TRBV6-5
J: TRBJ1-1
CDR3: CASSYGLGTEAFF

V: TRBV5-6
J: TRBJ2-7
CDR3: CASSVRQGIPLPSYEQYF

V: TRBV7-3
J: TRBJ1-1
CDR3: CASSPNTGMNTEAFF

V: TRBV20-1
J: TRBJ2-7
CDR3: CSARGQLYEQYF

V: TRBV6-6
J: TRBJ1-5
CDR3: CASRGGGSWQPQHF

V: TRBV5-1
J: TRBJ2-1
CDR3: CASSLRDSYNEQFF

V: TRBV10-3
J: TRBJ2-2
CDR3: CAISGGTSGSTGELFF

V: TRBV5-1
J: TRBJ2-1
CDR3: CASNGKGGSSYNEQFF

V: TRBV7-3
J: TRBJ2-3
CDR3: CASSLPAAPTDTQYF

V: TRBV6-2/TRBV6-3
J: TRBJ2-5
CDR3: CASSKGLQETQYF

V: TRBV4-2
J: TRBJ1-2
CDR3: CASSQPGQGTLEGYTF

V: TRBV5-4
J: TRBJ2-2
CDR3: CASTQKGDGGNTGELFF

V: TRBV7-9
J: TRBJ2-3
CDR3: CASSFDRVPDTQYF

V: TRBV11-2
J: TRBJ2-2
CDR3: CASSLPLFRAGANTGELFF

V: TRBV6-1
J: TRBJ2-1
CDR3: CASSPGTRLNEQFF

V: TRBV18
J: TRBJ2-1
CDR3: CASSRDEGRNFAKFF

V: TRBV4-2
J: TRBJ2-3
CDR3: CASSTQLGTFEPYTDTQYF

V: TRBV29-1
J: TRBJ2-3
CDR3: CSVEDHGERTDTQYF

V: TRBV5-1
J: TRBJ2-3
CDR3: CASSLRGGFGGGPDTQYF

V: TRBV29-1
J: TRBJ1-3
CDR3: CSAGTFGNTIYF

V: TRBV3-1
J: TRBJ1-5
CDR3: CASSPGLYSNQPQHF

V: TRBV5-4
J: TRBJ2-5
CDR3: CASSPEYEETQYF

V: TRBV6-4
J: TRBJ2-5
CDR3: CASSEQGGPQETQYF

V: TRBV6-1
J: TRBJ2-2
CDR3: CASTRGRGTGELFF